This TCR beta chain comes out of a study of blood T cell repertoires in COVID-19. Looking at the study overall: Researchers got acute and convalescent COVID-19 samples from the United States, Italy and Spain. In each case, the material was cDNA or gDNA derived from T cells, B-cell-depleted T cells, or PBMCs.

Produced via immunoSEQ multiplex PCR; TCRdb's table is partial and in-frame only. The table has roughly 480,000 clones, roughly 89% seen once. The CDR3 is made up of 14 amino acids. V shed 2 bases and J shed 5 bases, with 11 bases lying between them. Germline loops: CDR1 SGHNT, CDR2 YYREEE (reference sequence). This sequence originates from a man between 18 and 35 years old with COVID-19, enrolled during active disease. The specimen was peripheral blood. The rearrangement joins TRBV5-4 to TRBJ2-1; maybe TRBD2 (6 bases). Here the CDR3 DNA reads TGTGCCAGCAGCTTCGGGGGACCCGACAATGAGCAGTTCTTC. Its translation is CASSFGGPDNEQFF.